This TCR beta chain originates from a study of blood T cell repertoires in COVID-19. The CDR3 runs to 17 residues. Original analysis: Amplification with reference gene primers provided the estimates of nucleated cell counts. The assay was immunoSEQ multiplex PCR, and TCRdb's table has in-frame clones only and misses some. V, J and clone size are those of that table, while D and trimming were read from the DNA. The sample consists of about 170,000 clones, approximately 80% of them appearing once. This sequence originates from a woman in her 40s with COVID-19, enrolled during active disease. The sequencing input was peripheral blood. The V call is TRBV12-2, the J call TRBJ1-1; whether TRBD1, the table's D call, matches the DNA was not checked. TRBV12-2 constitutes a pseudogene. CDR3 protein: CASRLAGPQGLKTEAFF. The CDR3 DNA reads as TGTGCAAGTCGCTTAGCGGGCCCTCAGGGCTTGAAGACTGAAGCTTTCTTT.